These 12 T cell receptor beta chains came from one sample sequenced in a study of graft-versus-host responses after intestinal transplantation. These receptors are not linked to any known antigen. Assay: immunoSEQ multiplex PCR; the TCRdb copy retains only in-frame clones and omits some. The data contain about 90,000 clones, about nine tenths of them singletons. The specimen was unstimulated CD4+ T cells sorted from spleen or lymph node cells, collected before transplant. All receptors come from a human donor who was the organ donor for an intestinal transplant.

Here the CDR3 DNA reads TGCAGCGTTCGGTTAGTACCGGGGCAAGAGACCCAGTACTTC. Amino acids: CSVRLVPGQETQYF. This chain links TRBV29-1 with TRBJ2-5; TRBD2 is a possible D gene (5 bases). The CDR3 contains 14 residues. V shed 5 bases and J shed 2 bases, with 15 bases lying between them. CDR1 and CDR2 (germline): SQVTM, ANQGSEA. Full variable domain (rest looked up from reference TRBV29-1 and TRBJ2-5): SAVISQKPSRDICQRGTSLTIQCQVDSQVTMMFWYRQQPGQSLTLIATANQGSEATYESGFVIDKFPISRPNLTFSTLTVSNMSPEDSSIYLCSVRLVPGQETQYFGPGTRLLVL.

J is TRBJ2-1 and V is TRBV29-1; 15 positions match TRBD2. This CDR3 spans 14 amino acids. Germline V gene lookup returns CDR1 SQVTM and CDR2 ANQGSEA. V lost 7 bases, J lost 7 bases, and 5 bases stayed unmatched. The CDR3 bases are TGCAGCGCCTGGACTAGCGGGAGGGCTAATGAGCAGTTCTTC. It yields the protein CSAWTSGRANEQFF.

The chain combines TRBV9 with TRBJ2-5, with 7 nucleotides matching TRBD2. The CDR3 totals 15 residues. V was pared by 1 base and J by 2 bases, with 5 bases of the junction left unmatched. Germline-derived CDR1 and CDR2 are SGDLS and YYNGEE. The CDR3 sequence: CASSVFTGGQETQYF. In nucleotides, the CDR3 is TGTGCCAGCAGCGTATTTACGGGGGGACAAGAGACCCAGTACTTC.

The rearrangement joins TRBV5-6 to TRBJ1-2; tentative D call: TRBD1 (5 bases). The CDR3 loop spans 13 amino acids. V was clipped by 4 bases and J by 4 bases, with 11 bases between them. CDR1 is SGHDT, CDR2 YYEEEE, per germline. CDR3: CASSGAAPYGYTF. The CDR3 DNA sequence: TGTGCCAGCAGCGGGGCGGCCCCCTATGGCTACACCTTC.

The chain employs TRBV27 and TRBJ2-3; 9 nucleotides agree with TRBD2. Per germline, CDR1 MNHEY and CDR2 SMNVEV (reference sequence). The V gene end was trimmed by 6 bases and the J gene end by 0 bases; junction bases not matched to a gene: 13. The CDR3 is 18 residues long. CDR3 nucleotides: TGTGCCAGCAGCAAAAATCCGGAGGGACTAGCTAGCACAGATACGCAGTATTTT. This sequence encodes CASSKNPEGLASTDTQYF.

This chain links TRBV5-5 with TRBJ2-5, with D perhaps matching TRBD2 (5 bases). Trimming left V 0 bases short and J 6 bases short, with 9 bases between. Germline CDR1 SGHKS, CDR2 YYEKEE (reference sequence). The CDR3 extends over 13 amino acids. CDR3 sequence reads: CASSLVGVQTQYF. As DNA, the CDR3 is TGTGCCAGCAGCTTGGTGGGAGTCCAGACCCAGTACTTC.

The chain links TRBV28 to TRBJ2-7, with no clear D. The CDR3 runs to 11 residues. The germline gives CDR1 MDHEN, CDR2 SYDVKM. V dropped 8 bases and J dropped 7 bases, with 12 bases sitting between them. CDR3 coding DNA: TGTGCCAGCGTGGGCATCAGGGAGCAGTACTTC. Translated, it gives CASVGIREQYF.

The genes are TRBV5-5 and TRBJ2-5, with a tentative D call TRBD1 (5 bases). The CDR3 has 15 amino acids. Germline assignment: CDR1 SGHKS and CDR2 YYEKEE (reference sequence). Trimming stripped 4 bases from V and 4 bases from J, with 17 bases between. This chain's CDR3 is CASSPRPRVGETQYF. The CDR3 DNA sequence: TGTGCCAGCAGCCCCCGGCCCAGGGTGGGAGAGACCCAGTACTTC.

This chain connects TRBV7-2 to TRBJ1-1; 12 bases align to TRBD1. The CDR3 is made up of 17 amino acids. V trimming: 1 base; J trimming: 7 bases; junction bases outside the gene matches: 10. CDR1 is SGHTA, CDR2 FQGNSA, per germline. The CDR3 reads CASSLGGTGGLALEAFF. CDR3 DNA sequence: TGTGCCAGCAGCTTAGGGGGGACAGGGGGCCTGGCCCTTGAAGCTTTCTTT.

This clone turned up a few times. The chain couples TRBV5-4 to TRBJ2-7, with D tentatively TRBD2 (5 bases). Germline V CDR1 and CDR2: SGHNT, YYREEE (reference sequence). Trimming removed 2 bases from V and 7 bases from J, with 13 bases in between. CDR3 length: 13 amino acids. CDR3: CASSFWPSGEQYF. In DNA form, the CDR3 reads TGTGCCAGCAGCTTTTGGCCTTCGGGGGAGCAGTACTTC.

The chain combines TRBV7-2 with TRBJ2-2, with 13 bases matching TRBD2. CDR1 SGHTA and CDR2 FQGNSA come from the germline V gene. The CDR3 sequence is 18 residues long. J gave up 6 bases and V 1 base, and 8 bases lay outside the gene matches. The CDR3 DNA is TGTGCCAGCAGCTTAGTCGGGCCGGGACTAGCGGGACCCGGGGAGCTGTTTTTT. As protein: CASSLVGPGLAGPGELFF.

V gene TRBV5-1 combines with J gene TRBJ1-3, with no clear D. This CDR3 has 15 residues. Germline CDR1 is SGHRS and CDR2 is YFSETQ. V was trimmed by 1 base and J by 4 bases, leaving 12 bases between them. This CDR3 reads CASSLSTSRGNTIYF. In nucleotides, the CDR3 is TGCGCCAGCAGCTTGTCGACATCAAGAGGAAACACCATATATTTT. Supplemented by reference TRBV5-1 and TRBJ1-3, the full variable domain reads KAGVTQTPRYLIKTRGQQVTLSCSPISGHRSVSWYQQTPGQGLQFLFEYFSETQRNKGNFPGRFSGRQFSNSRSEMNVSTLELGDSALYLCASSLSTSRGNTIYFGEGSWLTVV.